The T cell receptor (beta chain) described here comes from a study of vaccination effects on CD4 cells after COVID-19. TCRdb's table, derived via immunoSEQ multiplex PCR, lists solely in-frame clones and lacks some. The sample shows fewer than 50,000 clones, approximately 84% of them seen only once. In the ViraFEST assay, antigen-specific CD4+ clonotypes were identified by expansion after peptide-pool stimulation. At the end of 10 days of culture, CD4+ T cells were isolated. The participants, recipients of two vaccine doses, got either BNT162b2 or mRNA-1273. The V gene's germline CDR1 is MNHEY and CDR2 SVGAGI. The CDR3 has 15 amino acids. Trimming at V came to 6 bases and at J to 0 bases, leaving 5 bases not matched to a gene. Points from the study as a whole: From healthy vaccinees, only 1 of 255 vaccine-induced clones also reacted to common cold coronaviruses.

This clone was seen a few times. The antigen is not known. The origin of this receptor is a human donor who received a COVID-19 vaccine. Some clones in this sample may be carry-over from other donors' samples. The sample consisted of CD4+ T cells from PBMCs cultured with HCoV-NL63 spike peptides, taken after COVID-19 vaccination. V gene TRBV6-5 combines with J gene TRBJ1-5; 7 nucleotides align to TRBD1. CDR3 amino acids: CASRLGTDSNQPQHF. The CDR3 nucleotides are TGTGCCAGCAGACTCGGGACAGATAGCAATCAGCCCCAGCATTTT.